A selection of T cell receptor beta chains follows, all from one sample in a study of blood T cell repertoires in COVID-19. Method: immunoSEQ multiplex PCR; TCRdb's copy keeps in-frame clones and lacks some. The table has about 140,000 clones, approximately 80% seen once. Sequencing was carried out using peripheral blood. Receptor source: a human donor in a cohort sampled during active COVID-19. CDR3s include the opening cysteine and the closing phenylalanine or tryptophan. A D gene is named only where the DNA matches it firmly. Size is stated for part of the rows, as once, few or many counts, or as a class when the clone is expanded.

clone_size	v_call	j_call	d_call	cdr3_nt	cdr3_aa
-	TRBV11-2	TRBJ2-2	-	TGTGCCAGCAGCCCCCCGGGCGGGGAGCTGTTTTTT	CASSPPGGELFF
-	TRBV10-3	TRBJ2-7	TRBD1	TGTGCCATCAGTGATCCGGGACAGGGTCTCTACGAGCAGTACTTC	CAISDPGQGLYEQYF
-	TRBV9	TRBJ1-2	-	TGTGCCAGCAGCGGAAGTGGGGGGGCCGTCGAGGCCTCCTATGGCTACACCTTC	CASSGSGGAVEASYGYTF
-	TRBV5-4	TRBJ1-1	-	TGTGCCTGTGCATCGGACAGACTGAACACTGAAGCTTTCTTT	CACASDRLNTEAFF
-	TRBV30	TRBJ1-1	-	TGTGCCTGGAGTGTACCGCAGGCTGAAGCTTTCTTT	CAWSVPQAEAFF
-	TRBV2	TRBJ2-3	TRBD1	TGTGCCAGCAGTCGGGACAGGGGTACAGATACGCAGTATTTT	CASSRDRGTDTQYF
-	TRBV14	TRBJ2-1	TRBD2	TGTGCCAGCAGCCAAGGGGGACTAGCGGGATGGGCGAGGACTAGGGTCTTC	CASSQGGLAGWARTRVF
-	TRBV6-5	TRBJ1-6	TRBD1	TGTGCCAGCAAGGGACAGGGGAATAATTCACCCCTCCACTTT	CASKGQGNNSPLHF
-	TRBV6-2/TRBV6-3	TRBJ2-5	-	TGTGCCAGCAGTTGGCGACTAGGGTGGGAGACCCAGTACTTC	CASSWRLGWETQYF
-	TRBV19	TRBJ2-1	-	TGTGCCAGTAGTGAGGACTCCCTCTCCTACAATGAGCAGTTCTTC	CASSEDSLSYNEQFF
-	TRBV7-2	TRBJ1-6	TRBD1	TGTGCCAGCAAGAGGGGTGACAGGGGTAATTCACCCCTCCACTTT	CASKRGDRGNSPLHF
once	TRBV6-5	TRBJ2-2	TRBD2	TGTGCCAGCACCCGGACTAGCGGGAACCCCGGGGAGCTGTTTTTT	CASTRTSGNPGELFF
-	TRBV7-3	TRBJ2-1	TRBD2	TGTGCCAGCAGCTCTAGCGGACCTGGGGATGAGCAGTTCTTC	CASSSSGPGDEQFF
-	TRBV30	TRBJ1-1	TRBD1	TGTGCCTGGGGGACAGGGGGCAACACTGAAGCTTTCTTT	CAWGTGGNTEAFF
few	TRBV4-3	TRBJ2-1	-	TGCGCCAGCAGCCGAAGAGGCAGGGGCGACTACAATGAGCAGTTCTTC	CASSRRGRGDYNEQFF
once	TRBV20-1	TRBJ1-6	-	TGCAGTGCTGGAAGGGAGGGTCCCCTCCACTTT	CSAGREGPLHF
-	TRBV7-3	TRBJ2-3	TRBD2	TGTGCCAGCAGCGCCAGACTAGCGGGGGCAGATACGCAGTATTTT	CASSARLAGADTQYF
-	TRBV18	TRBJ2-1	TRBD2	TGTGCCAGCTCCACCGGGAGGAGCGGGGGGGCAAATGAGCAGTTCTTC	CASSTGRSGGANEQFF
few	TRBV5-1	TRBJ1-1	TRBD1	TGCGCCAGCAGCTCAGGGGGGCCCACTGAAGCTTTCTTT	CASSSGGPTEAFF
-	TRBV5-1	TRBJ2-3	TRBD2	TGCGCCAGCAGCTCCCAAGGTGCGGGGGGCACAGATACGCAGTATTTT	CASSSQGAGGTDTQYF
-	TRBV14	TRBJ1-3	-	TGTGCCAGCAGCCAAAGGGACTTTATGGCTGGAAACACCATATATTTT	CASSQRDFMAGNTIYF
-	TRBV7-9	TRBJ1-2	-	TGTGCCAGCAACAATGCGGGACATGGCTACACCTTC	CASNNAGHGYTF
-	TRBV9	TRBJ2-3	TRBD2	TGTGCCAGCAGCGTAGGACTAGCGGGGGACACAGATACGCAGTATTTT	CASSVGLAGDTDTQYF
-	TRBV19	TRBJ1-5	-	TGTGCCACGAAACCTCTCGACAGAGACAATCAGCCCCAGCATTTT	CATKPLDRDNQPQHF
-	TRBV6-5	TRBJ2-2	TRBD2	TGTGCCAGCAGCGGCCGCGCGGGGGGAGCGGGGGAGCTGTTTTTT	CASSGRAGGAGELFF
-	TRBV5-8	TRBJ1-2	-	TGTGCCAGCAGCTTGTCGGGAGGCTATGGCTACACCTTC	CASSLSGGYGYTF
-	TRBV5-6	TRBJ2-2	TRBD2	TGTGCCAGCAAAAAAGAGACTAGCCGGACCGGGGAGCTGTTTTTT	CASKKETSRTGELFF
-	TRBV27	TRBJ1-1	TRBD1	TGTGCCAGCAGTAGAAGAAGGGACAGGGGGCAGGGAATACCTGAAGCTTTCTTT	CASSRRRDRGQGIPEAFF
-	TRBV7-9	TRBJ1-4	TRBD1	TGTGCCAGCAGCCCATGGACAGGTTTTAATGAAAAACTGTTTTTT	CASSPWTGFNEKLFF
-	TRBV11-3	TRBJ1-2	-	TGTGCCAGCAGCCCCCCCCGGGGGAGGGGCCGTGGCTACACCTTC	CASSPPRGRGRGYTF
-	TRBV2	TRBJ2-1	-	TGTGCCAGCAGTGAAATTGTGGCTAGCACGGGTGAGCAGTTCTTC	CASSEIVASTGEQFF
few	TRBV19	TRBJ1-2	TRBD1	TGTGCCAGTAGTATGGGACAGGGGGAAGTCTATGGCTACACCTTC	CASSMGQGEVYGYTF
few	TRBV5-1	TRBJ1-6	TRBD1	TGCGCCAGCAGCGCCGAGACAGGGAATTCACCCCTCCACTTT	CASSAETGNSPLHF
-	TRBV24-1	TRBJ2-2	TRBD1	TGTGCCACCAGCACCGGGGACAGTTGGCGCGTCGGGGAGCTGTTTTTT	CATSTGDSWRVGELFF
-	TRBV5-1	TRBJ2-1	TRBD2	TGCGCCAGCAGCTTGTGGCGGGGGGGCCGGAATGAGCAGTTCTTC	CASSLWRGGRNEQFF
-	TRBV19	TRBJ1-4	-	TGTGCCAGTAGGGTACAGGGTGGAGAAAAACTGTTTTTT	CASRVQGGEKLFF
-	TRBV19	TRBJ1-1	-	TGTGCCAGTAGTATAGGCGCGATTGAAGCTTTCTTT	CASSIGAIEAFF
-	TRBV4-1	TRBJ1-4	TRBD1	TGCGCCAGCAGCCAGACAGGGACTAATGAAAAACTGTTTTTT	CASSQTGTNEKLFF
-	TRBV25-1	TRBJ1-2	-	TGTGCCAGCAGTGAGGGCCAGGGATGGGACTATGGCTACACCTTC	CASSEGQGWDYGYTF
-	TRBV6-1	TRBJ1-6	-	TGTGCCAGCAGTGTCGGTGGAGGTCTAGGACCCAGGTCACCCCTCCACTTT	CASSVGGGLGPRSPLHF
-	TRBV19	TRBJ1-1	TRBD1	TGTGCCAGTAGGACAGGGGAAGGGACTGAAGCTTTCTTT	CASRTGEGTEAFF
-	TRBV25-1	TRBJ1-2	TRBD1	TGTGCCAGCAGTAAACAGGGGAGGTATGGCTACACCTTC	CASSKQGRYGYTF
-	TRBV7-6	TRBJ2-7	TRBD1	TGTGCCAGCAGCATAGAACCGGGACAGGCGAGGGAGCAGTACTTC	CASSIEPGQAREQYF
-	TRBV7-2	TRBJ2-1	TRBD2	TGTGCCAGCAGCTTTACTAGCGGGGTTTACAATGAGCAGTTCTTC	CASSFTSGVYNEQFF
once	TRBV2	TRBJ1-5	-	TGTGCCAGCAGTATCGCCGGCGGTAATTTGAAGAATCAGCCCCAGCATTTT	CASSIAGGNLKNQPQHF
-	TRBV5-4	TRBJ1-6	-	TGTGCCAGCAGCTTTCCCTATGATAATTCACCCCTCCACTTT	CASSFPYDNSPLHF
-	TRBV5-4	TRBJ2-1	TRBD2	TGTGCCAGCAGCCCTGGGGGACTAGCGGGACTCGATGAGCAGTTCTTC	CASSPGGLAGLDEQFF
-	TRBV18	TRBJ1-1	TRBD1	TGTGCCAGCTCACTCGGGACAGACACTGAAGCTTTCTTT	CASSLGTDTEAFF
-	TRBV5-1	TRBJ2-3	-	TGCGCCAGCAGCTTGGGCGTCATTGAAACAGATACGCAGTATTTT	CASSLGVIETDTQYF
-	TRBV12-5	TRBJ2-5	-	TGTGCTAGTGGTTTGTCCGAAGAGACCCAGTACTTC	CASGLSEETQYF
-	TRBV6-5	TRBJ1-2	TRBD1	TGTGCCAGCAGCATAAGCCGGGACAGGGGGTATGGCTACACCTTC	CASSISRDRGYGYTF
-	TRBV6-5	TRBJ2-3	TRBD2	TGTGCCAGCAGCTTTGGGACTAGCGGGGGGCCGCAGTATTTT	CASSFGTSGGPQYF
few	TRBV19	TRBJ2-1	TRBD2	TGTGCCAGTAGTATAACTAGCGGGAGTATCGGTGAGCAGTTCTTC	CASSITSGSIGEQFF
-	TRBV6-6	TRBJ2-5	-	TGTGCCAGCAGCGATGCCCAGTTTCCGACCCAGTACTTC	CASSDAQFPTQYF
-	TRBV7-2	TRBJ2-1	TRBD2	TGTGCCAGCAGCTTAGGAGCGGGATCCAATGAGCAGTTCTTC	CASSLGAGSNEQFF